This TCR beta chain was observed in a study of cytomegalovirus exposure and HLA in healthy donors. Turning to the study itself: Around 200 million T cells yielded more than 90 million unique TCR beta sequences, as an earlier analysis found. Whole-study findings and limits: Across donors, most TCRs were seen rarely, yet some public ones were widespread. A reported reduction in N-insertions relative to the 666-donor mean was seen in an Asian-associated ancestry cluster in a later analysis. Accurate prediction of HLA-A and HLA-B alleles (for most subjects) was reportedly achieved from TCR beta sequences.

This clone was recorded once. Its specificity is not known. A multiplex PCR was run with 60 Vbeta primers and 13 Jbeta primers. The repertoire was sequenced with immunoSEQ multiplex PCR; TCRdb's copy has only in-frame clones and lacks some. The sample holds just under 95,000 clones, 60% to 80% seen once. Germline CDR1 MNHEY, CDR2 SVGAGI. V lost 2 bases to trimming and J lost 3 bases, with 10 bases between them. The CDR3 loop spans 14 amino acids. Sequencing input: PBMCs. This clonotype originated in a man between 45 and 60 years old in good health and CMV-seropositive. The V and J genes are TRBV6-5 and TRBJ1-1; a weak D match, TRBD1 (6 bases). The CDR3 region has the DNA TGTGCCAGCAGTTACGGACAGCCTTACACTGAAGCTTTCTTT. Translation: CASSYGQPYTEAFF.